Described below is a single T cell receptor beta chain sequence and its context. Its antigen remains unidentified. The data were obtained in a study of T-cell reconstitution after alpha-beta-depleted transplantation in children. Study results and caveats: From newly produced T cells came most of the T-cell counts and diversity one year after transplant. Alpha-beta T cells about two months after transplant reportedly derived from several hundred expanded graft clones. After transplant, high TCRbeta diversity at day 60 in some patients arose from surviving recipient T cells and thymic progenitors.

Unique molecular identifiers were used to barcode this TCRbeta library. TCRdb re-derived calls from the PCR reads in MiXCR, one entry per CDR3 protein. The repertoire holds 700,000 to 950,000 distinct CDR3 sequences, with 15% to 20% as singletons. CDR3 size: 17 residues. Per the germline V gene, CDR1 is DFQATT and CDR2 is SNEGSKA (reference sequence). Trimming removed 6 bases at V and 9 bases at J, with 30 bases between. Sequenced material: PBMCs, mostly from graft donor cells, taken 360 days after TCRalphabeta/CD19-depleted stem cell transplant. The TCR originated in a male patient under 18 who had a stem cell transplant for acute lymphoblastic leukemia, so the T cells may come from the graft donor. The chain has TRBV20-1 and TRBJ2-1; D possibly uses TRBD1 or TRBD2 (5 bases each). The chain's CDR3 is CSAPPLGLAVLRGEQFF. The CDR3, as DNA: TGCAGTGCCCCGCCCCTCGGTCTAGCCGTACTTAGGGGTGAGCAGTTCTTC.